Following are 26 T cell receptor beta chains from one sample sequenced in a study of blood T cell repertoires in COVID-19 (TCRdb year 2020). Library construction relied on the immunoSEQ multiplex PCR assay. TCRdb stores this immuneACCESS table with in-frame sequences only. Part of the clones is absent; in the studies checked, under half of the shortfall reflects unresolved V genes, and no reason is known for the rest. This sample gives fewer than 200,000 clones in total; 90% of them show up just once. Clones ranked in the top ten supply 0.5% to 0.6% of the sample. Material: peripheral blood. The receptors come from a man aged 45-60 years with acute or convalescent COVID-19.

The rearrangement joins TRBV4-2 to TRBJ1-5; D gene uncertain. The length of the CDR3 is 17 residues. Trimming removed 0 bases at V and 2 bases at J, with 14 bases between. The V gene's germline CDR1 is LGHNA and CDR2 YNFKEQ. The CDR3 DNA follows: TGTGCCAGCAGCCAAGATTGGAGGATGGAGGGCAATCAGCCCCAGCATTTT. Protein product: CASSQDWRMEGNQPQHF.

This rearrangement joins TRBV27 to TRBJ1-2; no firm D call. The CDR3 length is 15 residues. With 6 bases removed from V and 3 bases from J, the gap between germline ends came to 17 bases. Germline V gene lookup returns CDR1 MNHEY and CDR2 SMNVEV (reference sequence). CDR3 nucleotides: TGTGCCAGCAGCAACGTCAGAGGGTCCCACTATGGCTACACCTTC. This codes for CASSNVRGSHYGYTF.

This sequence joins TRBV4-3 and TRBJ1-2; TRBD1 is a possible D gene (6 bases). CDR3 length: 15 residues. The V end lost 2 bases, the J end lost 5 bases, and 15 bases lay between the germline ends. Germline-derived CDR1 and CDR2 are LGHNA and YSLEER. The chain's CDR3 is CASSQLVGTSYGYTF. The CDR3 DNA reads TGCGCCAGCAGCCAACTCGTTGGGACAAGTTATGGCTACACCTTC.

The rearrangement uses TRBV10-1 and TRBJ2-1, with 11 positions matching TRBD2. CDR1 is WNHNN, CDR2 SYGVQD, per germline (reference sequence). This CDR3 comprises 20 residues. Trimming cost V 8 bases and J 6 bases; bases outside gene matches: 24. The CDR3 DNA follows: TGCGCCAGCGGGATTGCAGCGGGAAGGGGCCTAGCGGGAGGTTGCAATGAGCAGTTCTTC. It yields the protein CASGIAAGRGLAGGCNEQFF.

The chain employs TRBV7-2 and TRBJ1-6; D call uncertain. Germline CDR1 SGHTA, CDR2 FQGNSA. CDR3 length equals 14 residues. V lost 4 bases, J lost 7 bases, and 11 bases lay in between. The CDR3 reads CASSWNPGNSPLHF. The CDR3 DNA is TGTGCCAGCAGCTGGAATCCGGGGAATTCACCCCTCCACTTT.

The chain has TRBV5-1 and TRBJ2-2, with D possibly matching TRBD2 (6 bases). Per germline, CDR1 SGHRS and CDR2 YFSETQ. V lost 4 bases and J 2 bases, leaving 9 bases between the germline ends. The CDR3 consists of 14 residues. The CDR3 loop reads CASSERVNTGELFF. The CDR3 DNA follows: TGCGCCAGCAGCGAGCGGGTAAACACCGGGGAGCTGTTTTTT.

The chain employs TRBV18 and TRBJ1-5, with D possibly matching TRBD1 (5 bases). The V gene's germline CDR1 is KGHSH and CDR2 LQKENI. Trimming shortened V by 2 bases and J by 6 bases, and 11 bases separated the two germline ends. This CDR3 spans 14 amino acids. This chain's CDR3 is CASSPTRDTQPQHF. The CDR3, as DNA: TGTGCCAGCTCACCAACCAGGGATACTCAGCCCCAGCATTTT.

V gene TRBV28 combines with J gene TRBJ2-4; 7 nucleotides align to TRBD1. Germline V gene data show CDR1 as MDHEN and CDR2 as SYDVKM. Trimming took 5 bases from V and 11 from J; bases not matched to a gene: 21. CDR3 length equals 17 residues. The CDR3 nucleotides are TGTGCCAGCAGTGATAGCCTAGGGGGCCTAAAAGAAAAGGTTCAGTACTTC. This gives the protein CASSDSLGGLKEKVQYF.

The CDR3 bases are TGTGCCATCAGTTCTCCAGGTGAAAAACTGTTTTTT. Translation gives CAISSPGEKLFF. J is TRBJ1-4 and V is TRBV10-3; D gene uncertain. This CDR3 region has 12 residues. Per germline, CDR1 ENHRY and CDR2 SYGVKD. The ends were cut back, 5 bases at V and 7 bases at J, with 8 bases in the middle.

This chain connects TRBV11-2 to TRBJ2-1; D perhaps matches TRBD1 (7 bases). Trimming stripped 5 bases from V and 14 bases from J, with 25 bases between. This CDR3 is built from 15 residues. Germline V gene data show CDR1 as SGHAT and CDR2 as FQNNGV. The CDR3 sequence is CASSQEERQGGSKFF. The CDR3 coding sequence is TGTGCCAGCAGCCAAGAGGAAAGACAGGGAGGCTCCAAGTTCTTC.

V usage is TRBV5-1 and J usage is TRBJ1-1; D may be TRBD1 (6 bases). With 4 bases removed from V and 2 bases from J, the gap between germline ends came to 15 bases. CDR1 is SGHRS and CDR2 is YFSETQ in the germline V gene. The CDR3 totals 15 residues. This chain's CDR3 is CASSGSGTLNTEAFF. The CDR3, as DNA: TGCGCCAGCAGCGGAAGCGGGACACTTAACACTGAAGCTTTCTTT.

The CDR3 DNA reads as TGTGCCAGCTCAGGACAGGGGGGAATCACTGAAGCTTTCTTT. It specifies CASSGQGGITEAFF. This chain links TRBV18 with TRBJ1-1, with 10 bases fitting TRBD1. The V gene's germline CDR1 is KGHSH and CDR2 LQKENI. Germline trimming cut 5 bases from V and 4 bases from J; bases unmatched to any gene: 4. This CDR3 is built from 14 residues.

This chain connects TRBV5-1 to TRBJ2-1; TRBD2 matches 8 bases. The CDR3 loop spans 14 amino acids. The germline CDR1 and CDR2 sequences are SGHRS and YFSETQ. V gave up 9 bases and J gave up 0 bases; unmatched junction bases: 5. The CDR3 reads CATREGSSYNEQFF. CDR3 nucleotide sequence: TGCGCCACTCGGGAGGGGAGCTCCTACAATGAGCAGTTCTTC.

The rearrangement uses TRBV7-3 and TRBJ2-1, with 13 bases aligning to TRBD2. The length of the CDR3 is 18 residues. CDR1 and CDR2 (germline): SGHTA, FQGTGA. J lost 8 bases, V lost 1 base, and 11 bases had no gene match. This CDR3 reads CASSLRAPGLAGIDEQFF. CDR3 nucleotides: TGTGCCAGCAGCTTAAGGGCCCCGGGACTAGCGGGAATCGATGAGCAGTTCTTC.

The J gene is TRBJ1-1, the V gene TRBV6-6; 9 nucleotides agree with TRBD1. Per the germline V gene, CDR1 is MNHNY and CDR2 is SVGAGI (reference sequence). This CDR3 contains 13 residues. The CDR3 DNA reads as TGTGCAGGGAGACAGGGGGTTGGGACTGAAGCTTTCTTT. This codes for CAGRQGVGTEAFF.

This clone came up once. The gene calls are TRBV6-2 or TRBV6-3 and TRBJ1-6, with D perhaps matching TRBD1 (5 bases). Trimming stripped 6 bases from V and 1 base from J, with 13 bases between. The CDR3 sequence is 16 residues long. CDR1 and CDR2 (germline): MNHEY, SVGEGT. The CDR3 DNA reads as TGTGCCAGCAGCCCGGGGGGGACGTCCTATAATTCACCCCTCCACTTT. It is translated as CASSPGGTSYNSPLHF.

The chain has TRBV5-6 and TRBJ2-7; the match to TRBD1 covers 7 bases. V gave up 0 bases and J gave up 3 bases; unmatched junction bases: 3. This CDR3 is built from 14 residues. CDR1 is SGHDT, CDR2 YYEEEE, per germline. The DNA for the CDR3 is TGTGCCAGCAGCTTGGACAGGGGTGGCTACGAGCAGTACTTC. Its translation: CASSLDRGGYEQYF.

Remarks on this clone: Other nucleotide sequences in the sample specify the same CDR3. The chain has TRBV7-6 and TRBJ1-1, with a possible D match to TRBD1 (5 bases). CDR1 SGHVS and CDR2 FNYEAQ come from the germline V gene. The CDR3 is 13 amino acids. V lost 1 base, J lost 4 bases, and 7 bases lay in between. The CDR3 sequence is CASSLGGGTEAFF. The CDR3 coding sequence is TGTGCCAGCAGCTTAGGGGGGGGCACTGAAGCTTTCTTT. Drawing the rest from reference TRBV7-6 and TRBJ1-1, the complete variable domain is GAGVSQSPRYKVTKRGQDVALRCDPISGHVSLYWYRQALGQGPEFLTYFNYEAQQDKSGLPNDRFSAERPEGSISTLTIQRTEQRDSAMYRCASSLGGGTEAFFGQGTRLTVV.

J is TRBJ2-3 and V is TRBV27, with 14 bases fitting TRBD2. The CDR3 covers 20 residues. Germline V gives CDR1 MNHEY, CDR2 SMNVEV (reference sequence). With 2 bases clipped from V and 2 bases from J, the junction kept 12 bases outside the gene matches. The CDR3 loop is CASSLAASGTSGSNTDTQYF. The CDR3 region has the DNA TGTGCCAGCAGTTTAGCCGCTTCCGGGACTAGCGGGAGCAACACAGATACGCAGTATTTT.

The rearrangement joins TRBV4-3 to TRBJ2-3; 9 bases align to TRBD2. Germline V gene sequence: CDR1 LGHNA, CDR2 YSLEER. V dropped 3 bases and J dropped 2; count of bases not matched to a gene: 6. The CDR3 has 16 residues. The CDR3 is CASSQESGGSTDTQYF. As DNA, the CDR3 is TGCGCCAGCAGCCAGGAAAGCGGGGGGTCCACAGATACGCAGTATTTT.

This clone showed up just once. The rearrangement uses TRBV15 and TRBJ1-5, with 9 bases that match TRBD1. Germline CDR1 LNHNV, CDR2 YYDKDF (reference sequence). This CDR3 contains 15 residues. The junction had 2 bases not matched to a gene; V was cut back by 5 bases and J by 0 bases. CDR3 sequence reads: CATSQDRGSNQPQHF. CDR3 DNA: TGTGCCACCAGCCAGGACAGGGGTAGCAATCAGCCCCAGCATTTT.

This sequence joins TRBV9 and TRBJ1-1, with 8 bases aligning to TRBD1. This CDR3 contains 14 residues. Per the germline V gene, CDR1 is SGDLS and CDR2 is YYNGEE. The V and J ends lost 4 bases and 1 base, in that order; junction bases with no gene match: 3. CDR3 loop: CASSKTGGNTEAFF. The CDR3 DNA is TGTGCCAGCAGCAAAACAGGGGGGAACACTGAAGCTTTCTTT.

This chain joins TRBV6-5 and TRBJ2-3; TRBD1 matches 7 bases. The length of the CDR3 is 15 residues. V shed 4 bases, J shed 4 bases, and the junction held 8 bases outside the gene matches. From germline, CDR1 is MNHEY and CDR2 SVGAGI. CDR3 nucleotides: TGTGCCAGCAGTTCACAGGGGCCGAGTTCAGATACGCAGTATTTT. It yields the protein CASSSQGPSSDTQYF.

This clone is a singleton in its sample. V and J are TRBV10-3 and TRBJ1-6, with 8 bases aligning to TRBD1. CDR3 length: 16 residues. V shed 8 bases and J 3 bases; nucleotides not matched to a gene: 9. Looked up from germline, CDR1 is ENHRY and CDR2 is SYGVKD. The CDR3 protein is CAIGEGQAGYNSPLHF. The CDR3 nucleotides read TGTGCCATCGGAGAGGGACAGGCGGGCTATAATTCACCCCTCCACTTT.

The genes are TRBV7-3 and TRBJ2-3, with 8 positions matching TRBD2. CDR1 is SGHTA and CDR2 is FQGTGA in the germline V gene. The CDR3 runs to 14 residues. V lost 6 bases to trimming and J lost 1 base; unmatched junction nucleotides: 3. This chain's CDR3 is CASSSGVGTDTQYF. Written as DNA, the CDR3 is TGTGCCAGCAGTAGCGGGGTAGGCACAGATACGCAGTATTTT.

Here the CDR3 reads CASSRDPAGNFNSPLHF. The CDR3 DNA follows: TGTGCCAGCTCACGCGACCCTGCAGGGAATTTCAATTCACCCCTCCACTTT. This chain uses TRBV18 with TRBJ1-6; D possibly corresponds to TRBD1 (5 bases). V was cut by 4 bases and J by 7 bases, with 20 bases left in between. This CDR3 is built from 17 residues. Germline V lookup: CDR1 KGHSH, CDR2 LQKENI.